This TCR beta chain was observed in a study of graft-versus-host responses after intestinal transplantation. About the research overall: Isolated intestinal, liver-intestinal, or multivisceral transplants had been given to the recipients.

This clone was seen just once. Antigen specificity is unknown. CDR3 length: 19 amino acids. In germline, CDR1 is SGHVS, CDR2 FNYEAQ. With 0 bases removed from V and 0 bases from J, the gap between germline ends came to 15 bases. The protocol was immunoSEQ multiplex PCR, while the TCRdb copy is restricted to in-frame clones and leaves out a portion. Among roughly 100,000 clones, approximately 93% were seen once, and the ten largest hold 0.95% to 1.5%. The source is a human donor who received an intestinal transplant. The chain carries TRBV7-6 and TRBJ1-6; a weak D match, TRBD1 (5 bases). The sequencing here drew on unstimulated CD8+ T cells sorted from spleen or lymph node cells, taken before intestinal transplant. The CDR3 protein is CASSLALGTPSSYNSPLHF. CDR3 nucleotides: TGTGCCAGCAGCTTAGCATTAGGGACCCCGAGCTCCTATAATTCACCCCTCCACTTT.